Listed below are T cell receptor beta chains from one sample, sequenced in a study of cytomegalovirus exposure and HLA in healthy donors. Using immunoSEQ multiplex PCR, the repertoire was profiled, and TCRdb retains in-frame clones only, with some absent. The table includes about 140,000 clones, about 79% detected once. The specimen sequenced was PBMCs. Receptors originate from a man in his forties in good health and CMV-seropositive. Both conserved end residues are part of each CDR3. Each record gives: D gene, clone size, V gene, J gene, CDR3 protein, CDR3 DNA. D genes are given only for firm matches. Expanded clones get a size class; other rows say once, few or many, or leave the size out.

D: TRBD2; size: .; V: TRBV7-7; J: TRBJ2-1; CDR3: CASSLMASGGANEQFF; DNA: TGTGCCAGCAGCTTAATGGCTAGCGGGGGGGCTAATGAGCAGTTCTTC
D: .; size: once; V: TRBV7-8; J: TRBJ1-5; CDR3: CASSLGQAHQPQHF; DNA: TGTGCCAGCAGCTTAGGACAGGCACATCAGCCCCAGCATTTT
D: TRBD2; size: .; V: TRBV5-1; J: TRBJ2-1; CDR3: CASSLASSGMVNEQFF; DNA: TGCGCCAGCAGCTTGGCGTCTAGCGGGATGGTCAATGAGCAGTTCTTC
D: TRBD2; size: .; V: TRBV4-3; J: TRBJ2-3; CDR3: CASSHDGAGGSTDTQYF; DNA: TGCGCCAGCAGCCACGATGGGGCGGGGGGTAGCACAGATACGCAGTATTTT
D: .; size: .; V: TRBV29-1; J: TRBJ1-5; CDR3: CSAAQGYSNQPQHF; DNA: TGCAGCGCAGCCCAGGGATATAGCAATCAGCCCCAGCATTTT
D: .; size: few; V: TRBV5-1; J: TRBJ2-7; CDR3: CASSRTGLYEQYF; DNA: TGCGCCAGCAGCAGAACGGGACTTTACGAGCAGTACTTC
D: TRBD1; size: .; V: TRBV5-1; J: TRBJ1-5; CDR3: CASSLGGRNQPQHF; DNA: TGCGCCAGCAGCTTAGGGGGCAGGAATCAGCCCCAGCATTTT
D: TRBD2; size: .; V: TRBV7-3; J: TRBJ2-1; CDR3: CASSLRPSGNNEQFF; DNA: TGTGCCAGCAGCTTAAGGCCTAGCGGGAACAATGAGCAGTTCTTC
D: .; size: .; V: TRBV18; J: TRBJ1-5; CDR3: CASSDQDGGGNQPQHF; DNA: TGTGCCAGCTCCGACCAGGACGGGGGTGGAAATCAGCCCCAGCATTTT
D: .; size: .; V: TRBV5-1; J: TRBJ1-1; CDR3: CASSFLPTVNTEAFF; DNA: TGCGCCAGCAGCTTTCTCCCTACAGTGAACACTGAAGCTTTCTTT
D: .; size: .; V: TRBV6-5; J: TRBJ1-1; CDR3: CASHLPGYPEAFF; DNA: TGTGCCAGCCATCTACCAGGTTATCCTGAAGCTTTCTTT
D: TRBD1; size: .; V: TRBV12-5; J: TRBJ1-3; CDR3: CASGFGDRGGNTIYF; DNA: TGTGCTAGTGGTTTTGGTGACAGGGGTGGAAACACCATATATTTT
D: TRBD1; size: .; V: TRBV4-1; J: TRBJ2-5; CDR3: CASSPTSQGAILKTQYF; DNA: TGCGCCAGCAGCCCAACGTCACAGGGGGCAATTCTGAAGACCCAGTACTTC
D: .; size: few; V: TRBV7-9; J: TRBJ1-2; CDR3: CASSPSPNNYGYTF; DNA: TGTGCCAGCAGTCCGAGTCCCAATAACTATGGCTACACCTTC
D: .; size: .; V: TRBV7-9; J: TRBJ2-7; CDR3: CASSLAVAGAYEQYF; DNA: TGTGCCAGCAGCTTAGCTGTGGCAGGGGCCTACGAGCAGTACTTC
D: TRBD1; size: .; V: TRBV7-9; J: TRBJ2-5; CDR3: CASSSDRDPFNEYF; DNA: TGTGCCAGCAGCTCAGACAGGGACCCTTTTAATGAGTACTTC
D: TRBD1; size: .; V: TRBV27; J: TRBJ1-2; CDR3: CASSYRGNYGYTF; DNA: TGTGCCAGCAGTTACAGGGGTAACTATGGCTACACCTTC
D: .; size: .; V: TRBV5-1; J: TRBJ2-1; CDR3: CASSWRGRQFF; DNA: TGCGCCAGCAGCTGGAGGGGTAGGCAGTTCTTC
D: TRBD1; size: once; V: TRBV10-3; J: TRBJ1-5; CDR3: CAISEGQGGASNQPQHF; DNA: TGTGCCATCAGTGAAGGACAGGGGGGCGCGAGCAATCAGCCCCAGCATTTT
D: TRBD2; size: .; V: TRBV19; J: TRBJ2-7; CDR3: CASSMGIPRTSGTYEQYF; DNA: TGTGCCAGTAGTATGGGGATACCACGGACTAGCGGAACCTACGAGCAGTACTTC
D: TRBD1; size: .; V: TRBV7-8; J: TRBJ1-1; CDR3: CASSPRAGGMGTEAFF; DNA: TGTGCCAGCAGCCCACGGGCAGGGGGCATGGGCACTGAAGCTTTCTTT
D: .; size: .; V: TRBV4-1; J: TRBJ2-7; CDR3: CASSLQLVGGDSYEQYF; DNA: TGCGCCAGCAGCCTACAATTGGTTGGCGGGGACTCCTACGAGCAGTACTTC
D: TRBD1; size: .; V: TRBV9; J: TRBJ1-2; CDR3: CASSSDRGLDYGYTF; DNA: TGTGCCAGCAGCTCGGACAGGGGGCTCGACTATGGCTACACCTTC
D: TRBD1; size: .; V: TRBV6-5; J: TRBJ1-2; CDR3: CASSRWDRDFYGYTF; DNA: TGTGCCAGCAGTCGATGGGACAGGGACTTCTATGGCTACACCTTC
D: .; size: .; V: TRBV19; J: TRBJ1-2; CDR3: CASTHRRDGYTF; DNA: TGTGCCAGTACTCATCGTCGGGATGGCTACACCTTC
D: .; size: .; V: TRBV4-3; J: TRBJ1-6; CDR3: CASSQDGRASWQNNSPLHF; DNA: TGCGCCAGCAGCCAAGATGGCAGGGCCTCCTGGCAGAACAATTCACCCCTCCACTTT
D: .; size: .; V: TRBV7-7; J: TRBJ2-1; CDR3: CASSTLHGGDYNEQFF; DNA: TGTGCTAGCAGCACCCTACACGGCGGGGACTACAATGAGCAGTTCTTC
D: .; size: .; V: TRBV2; J: TRBJ1-2; CDR3: CASSERGSDGYTF; DNA: TGTGCCAGCAGTGAACGGGGTAGTGATGGCTACACCTTC
D: .; size: once; V: TRBV4-2; J: TRBJ1-1; CDR3: CASSQDLRGTEAFF; DNA: TGTGCCAGCAGCCAAGACCTTAGAGGCACTGAAGCTTTCTTT
D: TRBD2; size: .; V: TRBV10-3; J: TRBJ2-2; CDR3: CAIAGTSNTGELFF; DNA: TGTGCCATCGCCGGGACTAGCAACACCGGGGAGCTGTTTTTT
D: .; size: once; V: TRBV18; J: TRBJ2-1; CDR3: CASSPIANGLNEQFF; DNA: TGTGCCAGCTCACCAATAGCCAACGGGTTAAATGAGCAGTTCTTC
D: .; size: .; V: TRBV5-4; J: TRBJ1-5; CDR3: CASSDGTNQPQHF; DNA: TGTGCCAGCAGCGACGGGACAAATCAGCCCCAGCATTTT
D: TRBD1; size: .; V: TRBV18; J: TRBJ1-2; CDR3: CASSPTPFPDRSNYGYTF; DNA: TGTGCTAGCTCACCAACCCCGTTTCCGGACAGGTCTAACTATGGCTACACCTTC
D: .; size: .; V: TRBV7-8; J: TRBJ2-7; CDR3: CASSLVPNVLPTYEQYF; DNA: TGTGCCAGCAGCTTAGTCCCTAATGTATTACCAACCTACGAGCAGTACTTC
D: .; size: .; V: TRBV29-1; J: TRBJ1-2; CDR3: CSVEDAQNYYGYTF; DNA: TGCAGCGTTGAAGATGCCCAGAATTACTATGGCTACACCTTC
D: .; size: .; V: TRBV6-6; J: TRBJ2-2; CDR3: CASTQLATANTGELFF; DNA: TGTGCCAGCACCCAGTTGGCGACAGCGAACACCGGGGAGCTGTTTTTT
D: .; size: .; V: TRBV6-1; J: TRBJ2-6; CDR3: CASSDHYSGANVLTF; DNA: TGTGCCAGCAGTGATCACTACTCTGGGGCCAACGTCCTGACTTTC
D: .; size: .; V: TRBV5-1; J: TRBJ1-1; CDR3: CASSLEPIHPEAFF; DNA: TGCGCCAGCAGCTTGGAGCCAATCCACCCTGAAGCTTTCTTT
D: TRBD1; size: .; V: TRBV9; J: TRBJ2-2; CDR3: CASSAGTGLTGELFF; DNA: TGTGCCAGCAGCGCCGGGACAGGGCTCACCGGGGAGCTGTTTTTT
D: .; size: .; V: TRBV27; J: TRBJ2-7; CDR3: CASSFSDSLGYEQYF; DNA: TGTGCCAGCAGTTTTTCAGACAGCCTGGGCTACGAGCAGTACTTC
D: .; size: .; V: TRBV7-9; J: TRBJ2-1; CDR3: CASSLVLREQFF; DNA: TGTGCCAGCAGCTTAGTACTAAGGGAGCAGTTCTTC
D: .; size: .; V: TRBV27; J: TRBJ1-2; CDR3: CASSSARTHYTYGYTF; DNA: TGTGCCAGCAGTTCCGCCAGGACACATTATACCTATGGCTACACCTTC
D: .; size: .; V: TRBV5-8; J: TRBJ2-7; CDR3: CASSSFYEQYF; DNA: TGTGCCAGCAGCTCCTTCTACGAGCAGTACTTC
D: TRBD2; size: .; V: TRBV4-3; J: TRBJ2-5; CDR3: CASSQEWGLAGQVSQETQYF; DNA: TGCGCCAGCAGCCAAGAATGGGGACTAGCGGGGCAGGTATCCCAAGAGACCCAGTACTTC
D: .; size: .; V: TRBV30; J: TRBJ1-6; CDR3: CAWSELKGDSPLHF; DNA: TGTGCCTGGAGTGAGTTGAAGGGAGATTCACCCCTCCACTTT